This paragraph reports one T cell receptor beta chain. This specimen belongs to a study of human T cells and chemical hapten exposure. Time point meaning: patch test 1, 2 weeks after DPC sensitization. Treatment described: therapeutic diphenylcyclopropenone sensitization with weekly scalp DPC. In the original analysis: Between about 23,224 and 700,000 TCRs appeared in each sample, and the median stood at 95,638. TCRdb reanalysed the RACE reads using MiXCR and keeps one entry per CDR3 protein. The V and J calls and clone size come from TCRdb's table, not from the authors' own analysis. The sample holds around 110,000 distinct CDR3 sequences; around an eighth are singletons and the top ten take 1.4%. The V end lost 6 bases, the J end lost 0 bases, and 9 bases lay between the germline ends. CDR1 MRHNA and CDR2 SNTAGT come from the germline V gene. The CDR3 spans 15 residues.

The starting material was whole blood, obtained in connection with sensitization to the hapten diphenylcyclopropenone (DPC). This receptor was identified in a woman aged 45-65 years with alopecia areata. Some clones in this sample may be carry-over from other donors' samples. V and J are TRBV6-4 and TRBJ2-6; D remains ambiguous. The CDR3 region is CASSADISGANVLTF. Here the CDR3 DNA reads TGTGCCAGCAGCGCCGACATCTCTGGGGCCAACGTCCTGACTTTC.